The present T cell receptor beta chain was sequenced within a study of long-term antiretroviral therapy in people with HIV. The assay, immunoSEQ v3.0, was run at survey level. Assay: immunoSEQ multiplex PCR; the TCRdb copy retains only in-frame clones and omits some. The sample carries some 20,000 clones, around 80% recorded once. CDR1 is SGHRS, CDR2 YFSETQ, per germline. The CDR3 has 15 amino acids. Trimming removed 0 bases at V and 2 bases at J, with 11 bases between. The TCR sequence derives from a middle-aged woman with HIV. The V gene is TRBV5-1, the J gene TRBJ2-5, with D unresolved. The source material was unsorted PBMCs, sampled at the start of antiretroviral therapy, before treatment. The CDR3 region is CASSLDVGRQETQYF. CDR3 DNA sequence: TGCGCCAGCAGCTTGGATGTAGGGCGGCAAGAGACCCAGTACTTC.